One sample yielded the 22 T cell receptor beta chains listed below, sequenced in a study of neurological immune-mediated disorders. Using its own MiXCR run on the 5' RACE reads, TCRdb lists one record per CDR3 protein. Of roughly 34,000 distinct CDR3 sequences listed, approximately 4.5% are singletons. The material sequenced was PBMCs. These receptors were taken from a man between 18 and 29 years old in good health.

This clonotype is labeled as medium-sized. The V call is TRBV2, the J call TRBJ2-3; TRBD1 matches 8 bases. This CDR3 contains 14 residues. V lost 5 bases, J lost 6 bases, and 7 bases stayed unmatched. The germline V gene encodes CDR1 SNHLY and CDR2 FYNNEI. Written as DNA, the CDR3 is TGTGCCAGCAGTCGGGACAGGTCGGGGGATACGCAGTATTTT. Encoded protein: CASSRDRSGDTQYF.

This clonotype has ten or more counts. The chain couples TRBV5-1 to TRBJ2-7, with no clear D. The length of the CDR3 is 14 residues. The ends were cut back, 1 base at V and 5 bases at J, with 13 bases in the middle. Germline-derived CDR1 and CDR2 are SGHRS and YFSETQ. CDR3 residues: CASSLSSSRDEQYF. CDR3 in DNA: TGCGCCAGCAGCTTGTCCTCGAGTCGGGACGAGCAGTACTTC.

This clonotype was seen at least ten times. The chain links TRBV20-1 to TRBJ2-1; a weak D match, TRBD1 (6 bases). From germline, CDR1 is DFQATT and CDR2 SNEGSKA (reference sequence). Trimming removed 0 bases from V and 0 bases from J, with 18 bases in between. The CDR3 has 18 residues. CDR3 DNA sequence: TGCAGTGCTAGAGATCTCTGGGCAGGGGATTTCTCCTACAATGAGCAGTTCTTC. Amino acids: CSARDLWAGDFSYNEQFF.

This chain connects TRBV14 to TRBJ2-7; no firm D call. Germline V gene data show CDR1 as SGHDN and CDR2 as FVKESK. Trimming pared 11 bases from V and 3 bases from J, leaving 17 bases between. The CDR3 totals 13 residues. The CDR3: CACRASGSYEQYF. CDR3 in DNA: TGTGCCTGCCGGGCCTCAGGAAGCTACGAGCAGTACTTC. Supplemented by reference TRBV14 and TRBJ2-7, the full variable domain reads EAGVTQFPSHSVIEKGQTVTLRCDPISGHDNLYWYRRVMGKEIKFLLHFVKESKQDESGMPNNRFLAERTGGTYSTLKVQPAELEDSGVYFCACRASGSYEQYFGPGTRLTVT.

This clonotype appeared many times. The gene calls are TRBV6-6 and TRBJ2-5, with TRBD2 matching over 15 bases. Trimming at V came to 5 bases and at J to 6 bases, leaving 4 bases not matched to a gene. Germline V gene sequence: CDR1 MNHNY, CDR2 SVGAGI (reference sequence). This CDR3 spans 15 amino acids. CDR3 in amino acids: CASSGTSGGTQTQYF. CDR3 in DNA: TGTGCCAGCAGTGGGACTAGCGGGGGGACCCAGACCCAGTACTTC.

This clonotype appeared many times. This sequence joins TRBV27 and TRBJ1-2; tentatively, D is TRBD1 (6 bases). V dropped 5 bases and J dropped 6 bases, with 16 bases sitting between them. The CDR3 consists of 14 residues. The germline CDR1 and CDR2 sequences are MNHEY and SMNVEV (reference sequence). This CDR3 reads CASSRDTLGNGYTF. The CDR3 DNA sequence: TGTGCCAGCAGTCGGGACACCCTCGGAAATGGCTACACCTTC.

This clonotype was recorded at least ten times. The chain joins TRBV6-5 to TRBJ1-5, with TRBD1 as a possible D gene (5 bases). The CDR3 is made up of 13 amino acids. The V gene lost 5 bases and the J gene lost 6 bases, with 11 bases spanning the gap. Germline assignment: CDR1 MNHEY and CDR2 SVGAGI. The DNA of the CDR3 is TGTGCCAGCAGTGACCCGGGGGGTCAGCCCCAGCATTTT. It yields the protein CASSDPGGQPQHF.

This clonotype was counted many times. The rearrangement uses TRBV25-1 and TRBJ1-1; D gene unclear. Trimming shortened V by 2 bases and J by 11 bases, and 9 bases separated the two germline ends. Germline CDR1 is MGHDK and CDR2 is SYGVNS. The CDR3 covers 11 residues. CDR3 DNA: TGTGCCAGCAGTGAAGGGATGTGGGCTTTCTTT. It encodes CASSEGMWAFF.

V gene TRBV5-1 combines with J gene TRBJ2-1; 10 positions agree with TRBD1. V lost 2 bases to trimming and J lost 7 bases; unmatched junction nucleotides: 6. This CDR3 region has 15 residues. CDR1 SGHRS and CDR2 YFSETQ come from the germline V gene. The CDR3 nucleotides read TGCGCCAGCAGCTTCGACAGGGGGCTGAGGAATGAGCAGTTCTTC. Protein sequence: CASSFDRGLRNEQFF.

This clonotype was seen at least ten times. The genes are TRBV7-2 and TRBJ2-3; D gene ambiguous. The CDR3 is 11 amino acids. The V gene's germline CDR1 is SGHTA and CDR2 FQGNSA. V was pared by 6 bases and J by 5 bases, with 6 bases between. The CDR3 bases are TGTGCCAGCAGGGTCGGAGATACGCAGTATTTT. It codes for CASRVGDTQYF.

This clonotype has ten or more counts. The chain couples TRBV7-6 to TRBJ2-1; possibly TRBD1 for D (5 bases). The CDR3 extends over 15 amino acids. The germline CDR1 and CDR2 sequences are SGHVS and FNYEAQ. Trimming took off 3 bases at V and 3 bases at J, with 12 bases between the two ends. CDR3: CASSFGQGFYNEQFF. CDR3 coding DNA: TGTGCCAGCAGCTTCGGGCAGGGCTTCTACAATGAGCAGTTCTTC.

This clonotype was seen many times. The chain joins TRBV20-1 to TRBJ2-7; D possibly corresponds to TRBD2 (5 bases). Per germline, CDR1 DFQATT and CDR2 SNEGSKA (reference sequence). Trimming removed 2 bases from V and 4 bases from J, with 9 bases in between. This CDR3 region has 12 residues. The CDR3 DNA follows: TGCAGTGCTAGATCCCCGGGGTACGAGCAGTACTTC. Its protein is CSARSPGYEQYF.

Many counts were recorded for this clonotype. The V and J genes are TRBV9 and TRBJ2-7, with 7 bases identical to TRBD1. V trimming: 4 bases; J trimming: 3 bases; junction bases outside the gene matches: 7. The CDR3 runs to 14 residues. The germline V gene encodes CDR1 SGDLS and CDR2 YYNGEE. CDR3 amino acids: CASSPKGAGYEQYF. The CDR3 DNA is TGTGCCAGCAGCCCTAAGGGGGCCGGCTACGAGCAGTACTTC.

This clonotype was recorded many times. The CDR3 bases are TGCAGCGTTGAAGTAGGCCGGAGAAACATTCAGTACTTC. The encoded protein is CSVEVGRRNIQYF. This chain joins TRBV29-1 and TRBJ2-4; no reliable D call. Trimming stripped 1 base from V and 6 bases from J, with 10 bases between. Looked up from germline, CDR1 is SQVTM and CDR2 is ANQGSEA. CDR3 size: 13 residues.

This clonotype has ten or more counts. This chain uses TRBV20-1 with TRBJ2-1; D is unclear. Trimming stripped 3 bases from V and 9 bases from J, with 9 bases between. The germline V gene has CDR1 DFQATT and CDR2 SNEGSKA (reference sequence). The CDR3 totals 11 residues. This CDR3 reads CSASRFPEQFF. The DNA of the CDR3 is TGCAGTGCTAGTCGGTTTCCTGAGCAGTTCTTC.

The genes are TRBV29-1 and TRBJ2-3; no clear D gene. This CDR3 is built from 14 residues. V was cut by 0 bases and J by 8 bases, with 15 bases left in between. Germline lookup yields CDR1 SQVTM and CDR2 ANQGSEA. The CDR3 DNA reads as TGCAGCGTTGAAGATATAACGGCGAGGACTACGCAGTATTTT. It specifies CSVEDITARTTQYF.

This clonotype was counted at least ten times. The V and J genes are TRBV5-1 and TRBJ2-7; D call uncertain. V was trimmed by 0 bases and J by 2 bases, leaving 12 bases between them. CDR1 and CDR2 (germline): SGHRS, YFSETQ. This CDR3 comprises 15 residues. The CDR3 DNA sequence: TGCGCCAGCAGCTTGGAGATGTCAGGAACCTACGAGCAGTACTTC. Translated: CASSLEMSGTYEQYF.

The sample holds many counts of this clonotype. The V call is TRBV11-2, the J call TRBJ1-1; D is unresolved. The CDR3 is 13 residues long. Germline values: CDR1 SGHAT, CDR2 FQNNGV. V shed 1 base and J shed 9 bases, with 12 bases lying between them. CDR3 sequence: CASSLGLRNKAFF. The CDR3 region has the DNA TGTGCCAGCAGCTTAGGGCTGCGAAATAAAGCTTTCTTT. Filled out from reference TRBV11-2 and TRBJ1-1, the complete variable domain reads EAGVAQSPRYKIIEKRQSVAFWCNPISGHATLYWYQQILGQGPKLLIQFQNNGVVDDSQLPKDRFSAERLKGVDSTLKIQPAKLEDSAVYLCASSLGLRNKAFFGQGTRLTVV.

This clonotype was counted at least ten times. The chain uses TRBV12-3 or TRBV12-4 and TRBJ2-5; perhaps TRBD2 as D (6 bases). With 2 bases removed from V and 5 bases from J, the gap between germline ends came to 18 bases. This CDR3 contains 16 residues. The DNA for the CDR3 is TGTGCCAGCAGTTTAAGCATCGGGGGTTGGGGGGAGACCCAGTACTTC. It codes for CASSLSIGGWGETQYF.

This clonotype was recorded at least ten times. The V and J genes are TRBV5-1 and TRBJ2-3; either TRBD1 or TRBD2 may supply D (5 bases each). The CDR3 has 16 residues. V was pared by 4 bases and J by 1 base, with 16 bases between. CDR1 and CDR2 from the germline V gene are SGHRS and YFSETQ. CDR3 in amino acids: CASSGTGTPGTDTQYF. In nucleotides, the CDR3 is TGCGCCAGCAGCGGAACCGGGACGCCTGGCACAGATACGCAGTATTTT.

In its sample, this clonotype was seen many times. The chain joins TRBV12-3 or TRBV12-4 to TRBJ1-2; D gene ambiguous. The CDR3 is 13 residues long. Trimming took 6 bases from V and 1 from J, leaving 9 bases between them. CDR3 nucleotide sequence: TGTGCCAGCAGCGCGACCGATAACTATGGCTACACCTTC. Translation: CASSATDNYGYTF.

In this sample, this clonotype turned up many times. The chain carries TRBV20-1 and TRBJ1-1; 9 nucleotides line up with TRBD1. The length of the CDR3 is 13 residues. Looked up from germline, CDR1 is DFQATT and CDR2 is SNEGSKA (reference sequence). The V gene end was trimmed by 6 bases and the J gene end by 2 bases; junction bases not matched to a gene: 4. The CDR3 DNA follows: TGCAGTGCAAGGACAGGGGAAAACACTGAAGCTTTCTTT. The encoded protein is CSARTGENTEAFF.